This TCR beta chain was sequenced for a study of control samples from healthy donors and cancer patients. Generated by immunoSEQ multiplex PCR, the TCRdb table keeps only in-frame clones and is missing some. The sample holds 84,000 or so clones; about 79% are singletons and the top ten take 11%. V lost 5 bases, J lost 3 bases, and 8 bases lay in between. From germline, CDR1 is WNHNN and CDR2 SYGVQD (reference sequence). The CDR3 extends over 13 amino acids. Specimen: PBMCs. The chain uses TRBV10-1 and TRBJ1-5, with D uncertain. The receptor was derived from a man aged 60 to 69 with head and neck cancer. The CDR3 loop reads CASSQSNNQPQHF. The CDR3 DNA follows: TGCGCCAGCAGTCAGAGTAACAATCAGCCCCAGCATTTT.